Presented here are 20 T cell receptor beta chains from one specimen sequenced in a study of technical replicates of blood from several donors. Sequencing used immunoSEQ multiplex PCR; TCRdb keeps in-frame clones, though not all of them. Here the sample spans some 80,000 clones, nearly 98% being singletons. The sample taken for sequencing was T cells isolated from PBMCs. These receptors were collected from a human donor in good health.

This clone appeared a single time. The chain combines TRBV9 with TRBJ2-1; 10 bases are shared with TRBD2. The CDR3 contains 16 residues. Germline V gene data show CDR1 as SGDLS and CDR2 as YYNGEE. After removal of 3 bases from V and 6 bases from J, the junction contained 9 bases not matched to a gene. The CDR3 nucleotides read TGTGCCAGCAGCGGACTGAGCGGGAGGGCCCTCAATGAGCAGTTCTTC. Its translation is CASSGLSGRALNEQFF.

The rearrangement joins TRBV19 to TRBJ1-5; 8 bases are shared with TRBD1. The V and J ends lost 4 bases and 7 bases, in that order; junction bases with no gene match: 9. Germline V gives CDR1 LNHDA, CDR2 SQIVND (reference sequence). The CDR3 loop spans 15 amino acids. Here the CDR3 DNA reads TGTGCCAGTAGTAAGGGACAGGACCCATGGCAGCCCCAGCATTTT. Amino acid sequence: CASSKGQDPWQPQHF.

This clone was seen a single time. V gene TRBV7-2 combines with J gene TRBJ2-3; tentative D call: TRBD2 (5 bases). CDR3 length: 16 residues. V was trimmed by 7 bases and J by 3 bases, leaving 20 bases between them. Germline V gene sequence: CDR1 SGHTA, CDR2 FQGNSA. CDR3 DNA: TGTGCCAGCACCTCACGGACTGGAGTAGGAACAGATACGCAGTATTTT. Residues: CASTSRTGVGTDTQYF.

This clone has just one count. The chain links TRBV5-4 to TRBJ1-1; the D gene is possibly TRBD1 (5 bases). The CDR3 runs 15 residues. Germline CDR1 SGHNT, CDR2 YYREEE (reference sequence). Trimming took off 5 bases at V and 4 bases at J, with 18 bases between the two ends. The DNA of the CDR3 is TGTGCCAGCAGTGGGGCGGGTTTGGGAGGCACTGAAGCTTTCTTT. Its protein product is CASSGAGLGGTEAFF.

Here the CDR3 reads CASGSGYGYTF. DNA of the CDR3: TGTGCTAGTGGTTCCGGCTATGGCTACACCTTC. The chain recombines TRBV12-5 with TRBJ1-2; D unclear. V lost 4 bases and J 4 bases, leaving 4 bases between the germline ends. The CDR3 sequence is 11 residues long. CDR1 and CDR2 (germline): LGHNT, FRNRAP.

V usage is TRBV15 and J usage is TRBJ2-5, with 7 bases fitting TRBD2. The CDR3 runs 15 residues. The J segment lost 5 bases and the V segment lost 0 bases, leaving 6 bases of the junction unmatched. Per the germline V gene, CDR1 is LNHNV and CDR2 is YYDKDF (reference sequence). CDR3 DNA sequence: TGTGCCACCAGCAGAGATCTTTCGGGGGGTGAGACCCAGTACTTC. This gives the protein CATSRDLSGGETQYF. Looking up the rest from reference TRBV15 and TRBJ2-5 gives the full variable domain: DAMVIQNPRYQVTQFGKPVTLSCSQTLNHNVMYWYQQKSSQAPKLLFHYYDKDFNNEADTPDNFQSRRPNTSFCFLDIRSPGLGDTAMYLCATSRDLSGGETQYFGPGTRLLVL.

This chain uses TRBV10-3 with TRBJ1-1, with 9 bases fitting TRBD1. V lost 6 bases, J lost 0 bases, and 2 bases stayed unmatched. CDR3 length: 14 residues. Germline V gene lookup returns CDR1 ENHRY and CDR2 SYGVKD. The CDR3 coding sequence is TGTGCCATCAGGGACAGGGGAATGAACACTGAAGCTTTCTTT. Protein product: CAIRDRGMNTEAFF.

V is TRBV11-2 and J is TRBJ1-2; 7 bases fit TRBD1. After removal of 5 bases from V and 8 bases from J, the junction contained 20 bases not matched to a gene. Germline V lookup: CDR1 SGHAT, CDR2 FQNNGV. This CDR3 contains 17 residues. The CDR3 region has the DNA TGTGCCAGCAGCCTTACTCTTCAACCCCGGGACAGTCGGGGCTACACCTTC. It encodes CASSLTLQPRDSRGYTF.

This clone has a handful of counts. The V and J genes are TRBV6-4 and TRBJ2-3; D perhaps matches TRBD2 (6 bases). This CDR3 has 14 amino acids. CDR1 and CDR2 from the germline V gene are MRHNA and SNTAGT. Trimming removed 4 bases from V and 0 bases from J, with 8 bases in between. The CDR3 bases are TGTGCCAGCAGTGCCGGGACTAGCACAGATACGCAGTATTTT. As protein: CASSAGTSTDTQYF.

There are a few counts of this clone. V is TRBV28 and J is TRBJ1-5, with TRBD1 as a possible D gene (6 bases). The CDR3 runs to 15 residues. Germline loops: CDR1 MDHEN, CDR2 SYDVKM. V dropped 1 base and J dropped 2 bases, with 9 bases sitting between them. Here the CDR3 DNA reads TGTGCCAGCAGTTTATTACAGGGTGGCAATCAGCCCCAGCATTTT. Protein sequence: CASSLLQGGNQPQHF.

The chain carries TRBV19 and TRBJ1-5; D unclear. Germline V gene lookup returns CDR1 LNHDA and CDR2 SQIVND (reference sequence). The CDR3 runs to 15 residues. With 7 bases removed from V and 0 bases from J, the gap between germline ends came to 13 bases. Written as DNA, the CDR3 is TGTGCCAGTACCCCGTGGCATAATAGCAATCAGCCCCAGCATTTT. Amino acid sequence: CASTPWHNSNQPQHF.

The chain couples TRBV5-5 to TRBJ1-1, with 8 nucleotides matching TRBD1. Per germline, CDR1 SGHKS and CDR2 YYEKEE (reference sequence). V lost 4 bases, J lost 1 base, and 9 bases stayed unmatched. The CDR3 is made up of 16 amino acids. CDR3 protein: CASSRPSGTGNTEAFF. CDR3 sequence (DNA): TGTGCCAGCAGCCGACCATCCGGGACAGGGAACACTGAAGCTTTCTTT. The full variable domain, completed using reference TRBV5-5 and TRBJ1-1, is DAGVTQSPTHLIKTRGQQVTLRCSPISGHKSVSWYQQVLGQGPQFIFQYYEKEERGRGNFPDRFSARQFPNYSSELNVNALLLGDSALYLCASSRPSGTGNTEAFFGQGTRLTVV.

The chain combines TRBV11-2 with TRBJ2-7; 9 bases align to TRBD1. The CDR3 has 16 amino acids. CDR1 is SGHAT, CDR2 FQNNGV, per germline. Trimming cost V 4 bases and J 3 bases; bases outside gene matches: 10. The CDR3 DNA follows: TGTGCCAGCAGCTCGCAGCCGGGACAGGGTTTCTACGAGCAGTACTTC. This gives the protein CASSSQPGQGFYEQYF. Full variable domain (remainder filled in from reference TRBV11-2 and TRBJ2-7): EAGVAQSPRYKIIEKRQSVAFWCNPISGHATLYWYQQILGQGPKLLIQFQNNGVVDDSQLPKDRFSAERLKGVDSTLKIQPAKLEDSAVYLCASSSQPGQGFYEQYFGPGTRLTVT.

The chain links TRBV7-8 to TRBJ2-2; the match to TRBD1 covers 9 bases. Trimming cost V 1 base and J 3 bases; bases outside gene matches: 12. Germline CDR1 SGHVS, CDR2 FQNEAQ. The CDR3 is made up of 19 amino acids. The CDR3, as DNA: TGTGCCAGCAGCTTAGTACGACGGGACAGGGAGATTGACACCGGGGAGCTGTTTTTT. This translates into CASSLVRRDREIDTGELFF.

This chain connects TRBV27 to TRBJ1-1; 8 positions agree with TRBD1. This CDR3 is 13 amino acids long. The germline V gene has CDR1 MNHEY and CDR2 SMNVEV (reference sequence). The junction had 5 bases not matched to a gene; V was cut back by 6 bases and J by 5 bases. Here the CDR3 reads CASSGQGGTEAFF. In DNA form, the CDR3 reads TGTGCCAGCAGCGGACAGGGTGGTACTGAAGCTTTCTTT.

V and J are TRBV6-5 and TRBJ1-4; 7 bases are a match to TRBD1. Germline CDR1 is MNHEY and CDR2 is SVGAGI. V shed 5 bases, J shed 8 bases, and the junction held 5 bases outside the gene matches. The CDR3 is made up of 13 amino acids. The CDR3 sequence is CASSPGGSEKLFF. The CDR3 coding sequence is TGTGCCAGCAGTCCAGGGGGGTCCGAAAAACTGTTTTTT.

The V and J genes are TRBV19 and TRBJ2-7; TRBD2 matches 9 bases. In germline, CDR1 is LNHDA, CDR2 SQIVND (reference sequence). V trimming: 3 bases; J trimming: 2 bases; junction bases outside the gene matches: 5. The CDR3 loop spans 15 amino acids. The CDR3 loop reads CASSILGGRAYEQYF. CDR3 in DNA: TGTGCCAGTAGTATCCTGGGCGGGAGGGCCTACGAGCAGTACTTC. The whole variable domain, remainder taken from reference TRBV19 and TRBJ2-7, is DGGITQSPKYLFRKEGQNVTLSCEQNLNHDAMYWYRQDPGQGLRLIYYSQIVNDFQKGDIAEGYSVSREKKESFPLTVTSAQKNPTAFYLCASSILGGRAYEQYFGPGTRLTVT.

The chain recombines TRBV12-2 with TRBJ1-5; TRBD1, the D gene given by the table, was not confirmed from the DNA. TRBV12-2 is annotated as a pseudogene. The length of the CDR3 is 16 residues. CDR3 DNA sequence: TGTGCAAGTCGCCCCCGACCAGGCTATAGCAATCAGCCCCAGCATTTT. Translating it yields CASRPRPGYSNQPQHF.

This clone was counted a single time. The chain joins TRBV6-5 to TRBJ2-3, with D possibly matching TRBD2 (5 bases). CDR1 MNHEY and CDR2 SVGAGI come from the germline V gene. Trimming shortened V by 6 bases and J by 2 bases, and 12 bases separated the two germline ends. CDR3 length equals 14 residues. CDR3 amino acids: CASSSLEITDTQYF. In nucleotides, the CDR3 is TGTGCCAGCAGCTCACTAGAGATCACAGATACGCAGTATTTT.

V is TRBV11-3 and J is TRBJ2-4; weak D call: TRBD1 (5 bases). This CDR3 comprises 15 residues. Germline CDR1 reads SGHNT; CDR2 reads YENEEA. Trimming removed 5 bases at V and 0 bases at J, with 11 bases between. The CDR3 is CASSPGWEAKNIQYF. CDR3 sequence (DNA): TGTGCCAGCAGCCCAGGGTGGGAAGCCAAAAACATTCAGTACTTC. Full variable domain (remainder filled in from reference TRBV11-3 and TRBJ2-4): EAGVVQSPRYKIIEKKQPVAFWCNPISGHNTLYWYLQNLGQGPELLIRYENEEAVDDSQLPKDRFSAERLKGVDSTLKIQPAELGDSAVYLCASSPGWEAKNIQYFGAGTRLSVL.